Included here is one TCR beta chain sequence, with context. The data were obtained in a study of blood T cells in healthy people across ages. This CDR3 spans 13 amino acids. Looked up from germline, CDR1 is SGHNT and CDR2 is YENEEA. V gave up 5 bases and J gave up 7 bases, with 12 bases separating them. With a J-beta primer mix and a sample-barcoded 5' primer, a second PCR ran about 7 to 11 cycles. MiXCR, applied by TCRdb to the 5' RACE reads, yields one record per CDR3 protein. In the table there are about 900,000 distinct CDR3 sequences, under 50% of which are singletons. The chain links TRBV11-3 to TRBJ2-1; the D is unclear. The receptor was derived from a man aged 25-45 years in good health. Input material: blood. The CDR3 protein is CASSVANGNEQFF. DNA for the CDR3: TGTGCCAGCAGCGTAGCTAACGGGAATGAGCAGTTCTTC.